The clone carrying this T cell receptor (beta chain) appeared a few times. Its antigen is unknown. CD4+ T cells that had been cultured provided DNA sequenced with the Oncomine TCR Beta short-read assay. TCRdb re-called the PCR reads through MiXCR, storing one row per CDR3 protein. The data contain about 10,000 distinct CDR3 sequences, 31% of them singletons. Trimming at V came to 7 bases and at J to 2 bases, leaving 8 bases not matched to a gene. Per germline, CDR1 MGHDK and CDR2 SYGVNS. CDR3 length: 15 amino acids. Specified treatment: roughly 10-day PBMC culture with coronavirus spike peptide pools or control peptides (ViraFEST assay). Samples of CD4+ T cells were obtained from the unexposed donor before the COVID-19 pandemic (2011-2018). This entry comes from a study of vaccination and CD4 T cells after COVID-19. Across the study: Every culture used as a control got a CEFX pool, an HIV-1 Nef pool, or no peptide.

Sequencing was performed on CD4+ T cells from blood, cultured in vitro. The receptor comes from a human donor in good health. J is TRBJ1-3 and V is TRBV25-1, with 7 bases matching TRBD1. CDR3 in amino acids: CASTTSGQAGNTIYF. CDR3 bases: TGTGCCAGCACCACGAGCGGACAGGCTGGAAACACCATATATTTT.